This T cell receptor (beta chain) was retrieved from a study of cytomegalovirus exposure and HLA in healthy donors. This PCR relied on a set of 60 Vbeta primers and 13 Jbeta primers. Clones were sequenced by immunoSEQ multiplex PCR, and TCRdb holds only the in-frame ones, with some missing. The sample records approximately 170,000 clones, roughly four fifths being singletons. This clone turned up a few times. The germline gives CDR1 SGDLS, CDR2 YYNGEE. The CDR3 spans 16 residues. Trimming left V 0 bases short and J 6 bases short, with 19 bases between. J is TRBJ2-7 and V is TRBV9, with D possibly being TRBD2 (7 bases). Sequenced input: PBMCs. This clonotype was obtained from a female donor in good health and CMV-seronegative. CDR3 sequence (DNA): TGTGCCAGCAGCGTAGGCGGGGGCAGGGGTAGGGGCGAGCAGTACTTC. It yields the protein CASSVGGGRGRGEQYF.